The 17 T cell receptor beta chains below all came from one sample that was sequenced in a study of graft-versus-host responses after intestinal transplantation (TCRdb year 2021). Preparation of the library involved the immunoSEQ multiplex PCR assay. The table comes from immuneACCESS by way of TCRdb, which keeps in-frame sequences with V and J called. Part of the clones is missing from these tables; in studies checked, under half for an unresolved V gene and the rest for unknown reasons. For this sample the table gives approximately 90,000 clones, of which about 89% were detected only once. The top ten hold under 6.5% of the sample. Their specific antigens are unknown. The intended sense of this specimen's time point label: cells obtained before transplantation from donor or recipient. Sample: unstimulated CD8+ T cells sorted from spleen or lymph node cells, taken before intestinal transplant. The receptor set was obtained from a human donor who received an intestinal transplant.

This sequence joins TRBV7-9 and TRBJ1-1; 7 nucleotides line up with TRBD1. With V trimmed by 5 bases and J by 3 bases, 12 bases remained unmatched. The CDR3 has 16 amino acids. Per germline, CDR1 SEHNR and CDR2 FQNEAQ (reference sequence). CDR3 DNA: TGTGCCAGCAGCCCCTTTGGGGGAGGGGGCGACACTGAAGCTTTCTTT. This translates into CASSPFGGGGDTEAFF. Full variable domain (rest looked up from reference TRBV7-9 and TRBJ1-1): DTGVSQNPRHKITKRGQNVTFRCDPISEHNRLYWYRQTLGQGPEFLTYFQNEAQLEKSRLLSDRFSAERPKGSFSTLEIQRTEQGDSAMYLCASSPFGGGGDTEAFFGQGTRLTVV.

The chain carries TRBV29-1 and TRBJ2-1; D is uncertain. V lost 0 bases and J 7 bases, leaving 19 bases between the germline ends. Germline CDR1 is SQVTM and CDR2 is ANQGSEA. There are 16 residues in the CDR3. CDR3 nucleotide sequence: TGCAGCGTTGAAGATTTGTGGCAGGTTGGTTCTAATGAGCAGTTCTTC. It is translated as CSVEDLWQVGSNEQFF.

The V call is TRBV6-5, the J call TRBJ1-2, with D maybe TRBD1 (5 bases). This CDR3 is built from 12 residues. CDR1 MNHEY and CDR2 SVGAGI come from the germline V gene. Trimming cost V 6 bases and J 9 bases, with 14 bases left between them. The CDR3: CASRETGFSYTF. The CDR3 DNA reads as TGTGCCAGCAGGGAAACAGGTTTCAGCTACACCTTC.

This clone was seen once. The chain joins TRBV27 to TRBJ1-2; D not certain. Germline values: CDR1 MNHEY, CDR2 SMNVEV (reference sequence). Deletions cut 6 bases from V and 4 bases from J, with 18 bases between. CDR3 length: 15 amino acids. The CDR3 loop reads CASRGGQEYFYGYTF. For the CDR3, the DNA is TGTGCCAGCAGGGGAGGGCAAGAGTACTTCTATGGCTACACCTTC.

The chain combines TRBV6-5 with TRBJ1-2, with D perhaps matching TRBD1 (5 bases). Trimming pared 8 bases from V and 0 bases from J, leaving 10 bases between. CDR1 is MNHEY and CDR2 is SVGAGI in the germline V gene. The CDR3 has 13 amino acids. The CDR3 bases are TGTGCCAGCGAGGACACCTCTAACTATGGCTACACCTTC. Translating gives CASEDTSNYGYTF.

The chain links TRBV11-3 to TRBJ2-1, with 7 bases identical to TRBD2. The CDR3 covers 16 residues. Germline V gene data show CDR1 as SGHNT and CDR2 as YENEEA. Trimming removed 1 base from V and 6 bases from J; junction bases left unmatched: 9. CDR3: CASSLGAGELSNEQFF. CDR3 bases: TGTGCCAGCAGCTTAGGGGCGGGAGAACTGAGCAATGAGCAGTTCTTC.

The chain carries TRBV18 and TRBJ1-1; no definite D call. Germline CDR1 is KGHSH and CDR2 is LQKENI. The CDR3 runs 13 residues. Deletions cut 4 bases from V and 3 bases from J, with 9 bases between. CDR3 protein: CASSQGGYTEAFF. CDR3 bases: TGTGCCAGCTCACAAGGTGGGTACACTGAAGCTTTCTTT.

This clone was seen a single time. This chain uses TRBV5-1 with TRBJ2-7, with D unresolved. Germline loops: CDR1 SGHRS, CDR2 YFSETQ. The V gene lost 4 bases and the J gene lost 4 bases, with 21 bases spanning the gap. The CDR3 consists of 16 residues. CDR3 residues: CASSPTSVTSPYEQYF. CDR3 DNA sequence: TGCGCCAGCAGCCCGACCTCGGTCACCTCCCCTTACGAGCAGTACTTC.

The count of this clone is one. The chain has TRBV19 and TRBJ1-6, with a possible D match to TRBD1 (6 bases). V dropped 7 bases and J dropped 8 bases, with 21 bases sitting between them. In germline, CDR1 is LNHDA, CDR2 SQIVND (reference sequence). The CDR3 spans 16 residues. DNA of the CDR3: TGTGCCAGTATTTGGCAGGGGCGTAGGGTTGATTCACCCCTCCACTTT. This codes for CASIWQGRRVDSPLHF.

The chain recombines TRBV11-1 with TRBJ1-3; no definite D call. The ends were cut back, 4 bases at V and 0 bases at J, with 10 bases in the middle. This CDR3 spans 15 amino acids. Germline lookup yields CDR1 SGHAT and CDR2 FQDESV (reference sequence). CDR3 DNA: TGTGCCAGCAGCTCGACGATCAGCTCTGGAAACACCATATATTTT. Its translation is CASSSTISSGNTIYF.

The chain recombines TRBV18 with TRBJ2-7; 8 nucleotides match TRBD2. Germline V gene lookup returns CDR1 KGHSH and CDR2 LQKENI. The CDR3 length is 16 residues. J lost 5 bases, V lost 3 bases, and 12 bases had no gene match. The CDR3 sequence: CASSPTQSGSTNEQYF. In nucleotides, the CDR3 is TGTGCCAGCTCACCCACCCAGAGCGGGAGTACCAACGAGCAGTACTTC.

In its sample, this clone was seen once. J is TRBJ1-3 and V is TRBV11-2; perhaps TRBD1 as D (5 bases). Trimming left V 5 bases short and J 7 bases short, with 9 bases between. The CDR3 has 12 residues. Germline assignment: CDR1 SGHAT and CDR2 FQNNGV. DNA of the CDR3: TGTGCCAGCAGCCACCAGGGTAACACCATATATTTT. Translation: CASSHQGNTIYF.

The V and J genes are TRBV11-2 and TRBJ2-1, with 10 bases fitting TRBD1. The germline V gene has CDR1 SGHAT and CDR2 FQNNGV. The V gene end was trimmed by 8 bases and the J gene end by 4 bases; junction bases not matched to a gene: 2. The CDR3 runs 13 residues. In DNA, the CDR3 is TGTGCCAGCCGGACAGGGGGGTACAATGAGCAGTTCTTC. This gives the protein CASRTGGYNEQFF.

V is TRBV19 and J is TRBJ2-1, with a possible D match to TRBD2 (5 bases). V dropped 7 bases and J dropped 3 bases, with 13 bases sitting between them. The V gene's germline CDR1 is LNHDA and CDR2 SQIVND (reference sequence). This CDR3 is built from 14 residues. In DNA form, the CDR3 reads TGTGCCAGTAATTTTGCGGGCAACTACAATGAGCAGTTCTTC. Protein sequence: CASNFAGNYNEQFF.

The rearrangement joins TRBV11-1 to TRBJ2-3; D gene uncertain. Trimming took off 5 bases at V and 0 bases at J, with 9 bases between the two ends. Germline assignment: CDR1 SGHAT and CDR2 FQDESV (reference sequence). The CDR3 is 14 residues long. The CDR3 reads CASSGGASTDTQYF. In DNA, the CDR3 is TGTGCCAGCAGCGGCGGAGCTAGCACAGATACGCAGTATTTT.

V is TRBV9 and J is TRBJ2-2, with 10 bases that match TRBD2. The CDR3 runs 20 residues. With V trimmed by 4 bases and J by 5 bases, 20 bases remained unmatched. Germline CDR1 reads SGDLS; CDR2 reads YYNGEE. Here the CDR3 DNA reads TGTGCCAGCAGCCATCCCCGAGTTGAAAGAGCGGGGGGGCGGACCGGGGAGCTGTTTTTT. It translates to CASSHPRVERAGGRTGELFF.

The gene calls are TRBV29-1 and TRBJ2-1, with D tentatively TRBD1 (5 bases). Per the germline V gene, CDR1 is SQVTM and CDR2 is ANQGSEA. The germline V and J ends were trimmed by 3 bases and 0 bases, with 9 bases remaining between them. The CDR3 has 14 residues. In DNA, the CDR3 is TGCAGCGTTGATGGGGCAAGCTCCTACAATGAGCAGTTCTTC. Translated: CSVDGASSYNEQFF.